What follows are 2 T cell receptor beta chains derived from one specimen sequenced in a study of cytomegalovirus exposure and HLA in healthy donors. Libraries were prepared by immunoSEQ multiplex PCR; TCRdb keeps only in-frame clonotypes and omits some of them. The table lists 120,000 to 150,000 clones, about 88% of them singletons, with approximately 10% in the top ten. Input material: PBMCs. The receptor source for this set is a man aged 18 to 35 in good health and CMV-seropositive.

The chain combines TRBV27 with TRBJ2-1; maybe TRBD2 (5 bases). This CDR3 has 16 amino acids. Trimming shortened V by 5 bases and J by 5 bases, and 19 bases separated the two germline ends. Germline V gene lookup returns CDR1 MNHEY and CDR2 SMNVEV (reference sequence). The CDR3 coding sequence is TGTGCCAGCAGTGACCAAGTTGGAGGCATCGACAATGAGCAGTTCTTC. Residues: CASSDQVGGIDNEQFF.

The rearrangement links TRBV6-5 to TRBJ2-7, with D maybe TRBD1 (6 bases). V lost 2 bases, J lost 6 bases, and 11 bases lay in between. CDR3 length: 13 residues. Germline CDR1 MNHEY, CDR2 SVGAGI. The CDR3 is CASSYTTGPEQYF. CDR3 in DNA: TGTGCCAGCAGTTACACGACAGGTCCCGAGCAGTACTTC.